This T cell receptor (beta chain) was documented in a study of OX40 agonist ivuxolimab in advanced cancers. Profiling relied on immunoSEQ multiplex PCR, and the TCRdb table lists in-frame clones only, not all of them. Of 63,000 or so clones detected, about four fifths appear once; the ten largest clones hold under 1.2%. Germline V gives CDR1 SNHLY, CDR2 FYNNEI. Trimming shortened V by 2 bases and J by 0 bases, and 8 bases separated the two germline ends. This CDR3 has 14 amino acids. With respect to this clone: As yet, its antigen is unknown.

Sampling of blood occurred at baseline, cycle 4 day 1, and cycle 7 day 1. Study-wide results and limits: Specificity for antigen went undetermined in the expanded peripheral T cells. Certain nonresponders likewise exhibited a low normalized T-cell clonal expansion.

J is TRBJ2-7 and V is TRBV2; a possible D gene is TRBD1 (5 bases). This TCR was sampled from an adult with an advanced solid tumor such as melanoma, head and neck, liver or kidney cancer. The material was CD4+ or CD8+ T cells sorted from blood, obtained in a trial of the OX40 agonist ivuxolimab. CDR3 DNA: TGTGCCAGCAGTGAAAGGGGTAGCTCCTACGAGCAGTACTTC. Protein product: CASSERGSSYEQYF.